This T cell receptor (beta chain) comes out of a study of shared clonotypes between healthy human individuals (dated by TCRdb to 2018 to 2021). In the study overall: Two women and a few men aged 18 to 49 years were included in the cohort. Leukapheresis yielded between about 0.8 and 8.9 billion PBMCs per donor. Libraries were prepared and TCR repertoires were sequenced by different laboratories using diverse techniques, in order to increase sequencing depth and limit assay-specific biases. For each donor, CD4 naive and CD4 memory were each run on three plates, CD8 naive on two plates, and CD8 memory on one plate. The study deeply sequenced blood TCR repertoires of 5 or 6 healthy adults to estimate repertoire size and the extent of clonotype sharing between individuals.

Including the terminal cysteine and phenylalanine, the CDR3 comprises 13 residues. Of all the DNA, just the CDR3 is kept, 39 bases in frame from base 1. CDR1 and CDR2 are drawn from the germline V gene (reference sequence): SSHAT, FNYEAQ. Using the deep immunoSEQ assay, TCR CDR3 regions were amplified from genomic DNA by multiplex PCR. For each cell subset, the extracted genomic DNA was distributed evenly across all wells of several immunoSEQ 96-well plates, and each plate served as one replicate. For sorted subsets, approximately 190 ng genomic DNA, equal to tens of thousands of T cell genomes, was loaded into each replicate PCR. The purified libraries were quantified using a Qubit 3.0 fluorometer, sized with a Bioanalyzer 2100, and then quantified again using the KAPA Library Quantification kit. Each immunoSEQ 96-well plate was sequenced on its own single-read 150-cycle Illumina NextSeq 550 flow cell. Regarding the original processing steps: The immunoSEQ output contained only junctional sequences without quality scores, so filtering could not match that applied to full-length reads. To assign V/J genes and CDR3, sequences were annotated against IMGT germline references using PyIR, a Python wrapper for IgBLAST v1.9. Reads were removed for weak V/J assignments (E-value above 1e-6), missing CDR3, stop codons, out-of-frame junctions, or ambiguous translated residues. V3J clonotypes were defined by identical inferred V gene, J gene, and CDR3 amino acid sequence. To compute the percentage overlap between repertoires, the number of shared unique clonotypes was divided by the size of the smaller repertoire. Repertoire richness was assessed with RTK rarefaction, the Chao1 estimator, and Recon v2.1 estimates of unobserved clonotypes. Generation probabilities for all TCRbeta clonotypes obtained by the gDNA method from four donors were computed using OLGA. Sourced from immuneACCESS, this table was stored by TCRdb with only in-frame sequences that have V and J called. A share of the clones is absent; for the studies checked, an unresolved V gene accounts for under half, and the remainder has no known explanation. From that table come the V and J calls and clone size; the DNA was used to work out D and trimming. The table for this sample lists approximately 2.4 million clones; nearly 97% of them were counted only once. Clones ranked in the top ten supply roughly 0.13% of the sample.

Overall study outcomes, separate from this receptor: Pairwise subsampling indicated that sequencing depth was expected to affect the degree of clonotype sharing among donors. Sampling was restricted to blood, and TCR repertoires in tissue are likely to differ from TCR repertoires in blood. Clonotypes shared by all four sorted-subset donors showed higher generation probabilities than non-shared clonotypes. Because the study included only a small number of donors, the genetic and exposure-history diversity represented was limited. Naive subsets generally had larger estimated clonotype richness than memory subsets did. Even with the large sequencing depth, rarefaction of the sorted-subset datasets indicated that sequencing was incomplete. When a few donors were compared, the shared fraction of clonotypes was around 5% for naive CD4, 3.5% to 4% for naive CD8, more than 2% for memory CD4, and under 0.5% for memory CD8.

A remark on this clone: Its antigen target is currently unknown. An end of the junction differs from the germline gene, which may be a read error.

Healthy HIV-negative adults with no recently reported acute infections or vaccinations were included as donors. Only Caucasian adults living in Nashville, Tennessee, USA were represented among the donors. CD4+ T cells were enriched through magnetic negative selection, after which naive cells were positively selected on CD45RA and the remaining negative fraction served as the memory subset. Blood was obtained by leukapheresis, after which PBMCs were separated by Ficoll-Histopaque density gradient centrifugation and cryopreserved in liquid nitrogen vapor phase. Analytical flow cytometry was used to check the purity and quantity of every magnetically sorted T cell population. From each sorted fraction, genomic DNA was isolated and quantified by UV absorbance on a Nanodrop 2000c.

The clonotype originates from a man aged 18 to 35 in good health. Recombination connected TRBV7-7 to TRBJ2-2; there is no confident call for the D gene. Material for sequencing was naive CD4+ T cells sorted from blood. The sample's cell subset or site, from its label and the paper: CD45RA+ positively selected. The sequence in DNA is TGTGCTAGCAGCCAATGGTACGCCGGGGAGCTGTTTTTT. Its protein is CASSQWYAGELFF.